The table lists the clone carrying this TCR beta chain with many counts. Its matching antigen is unknown. These data are taken from a study of T cells in Graves' hyperthyroidism and ophthalmopathy. Broader study findings: In simple terms, a model built on 13 V-J features told ophthalmopathy apart from stable hyperthyroidism.

Amplification targeted TCR beta CDR3 regions from RNA transcripts. Carried out on the TCR CDR3, a first-round RT-PCR used the HTBI primer set. From the multiplex PCR reads, TCRdb called clonotypes with MiXCR, one entry per CDR3 protein. The sample includes hundreds of thousands of distinct CDR3 sequences, less than 20% of them seen just once. The study excluded patients with uncontrolled infection, other autoimmune disease, pregnancy or lactation. The sequencing sample was made of blood. This clonotype originated in a woman under 30 with Graves' hyperthyroidism.

The CDR3 DNA reads as TGTGCCAGCAGTATATATAAGGAGACCCAGTACTTC. Protein: CASSIYKETQYF. The J gene is TRBJ2-5, the V gene TRBV27; the D is unclear. Germline values: CDR1 MNHEY, CDR2 SMNVEV (reference sequence). Trimming cost V 5 bases and J 5 bases, with 9 bases left between them. This CDR3 contains 12 residues.